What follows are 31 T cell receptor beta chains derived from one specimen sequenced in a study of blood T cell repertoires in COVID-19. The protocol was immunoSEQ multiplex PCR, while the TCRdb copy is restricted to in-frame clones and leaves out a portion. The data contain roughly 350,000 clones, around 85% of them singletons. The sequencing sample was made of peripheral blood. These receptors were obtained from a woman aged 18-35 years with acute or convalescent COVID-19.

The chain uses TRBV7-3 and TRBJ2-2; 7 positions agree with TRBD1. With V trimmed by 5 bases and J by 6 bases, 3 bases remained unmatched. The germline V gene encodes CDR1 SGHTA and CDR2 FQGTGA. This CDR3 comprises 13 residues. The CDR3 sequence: CASSPTGAGELFF. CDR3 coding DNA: TGTGCCAGCAGCCCCACAGGGGCCGGGGAGCTGTTTTTT.

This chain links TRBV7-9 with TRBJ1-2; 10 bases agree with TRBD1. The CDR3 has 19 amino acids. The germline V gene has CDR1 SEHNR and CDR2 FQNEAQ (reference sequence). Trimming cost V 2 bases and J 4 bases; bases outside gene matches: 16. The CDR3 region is CASSLPAWTGGAETYGYTF. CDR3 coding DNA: TGTGCCAGCAGCTTACCAGCATGGACAGGGGGTGCAGAAACCTATGGCTACACCTTC.

CDR3 in amino acids: CASSLGRGSTEAFF. Written as DNA, the CDR3 is TGTGCCAGCAGTTTGGGCAGGGGAAGCACTGAAGCTTTCTTT. The gene calls are TRBV28 and TRBJ1-1; TRBD1 is a possible D gene (6 bases). V lost 3 bases and J 4 bases, leaving 12 bases between the germline ends. The length of the CDR3 is 14 residues. Germline loops: CDR1 MDHEN, CDR2 SYDVKM.

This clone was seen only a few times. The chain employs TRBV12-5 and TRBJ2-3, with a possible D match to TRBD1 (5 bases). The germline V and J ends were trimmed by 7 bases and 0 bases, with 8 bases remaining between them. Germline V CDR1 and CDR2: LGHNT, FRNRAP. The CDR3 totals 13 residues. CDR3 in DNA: TGTGCTAGTGTGCCAGGGAGCACAGATACGCAGTATTTT. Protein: CASVPGSTDTQYF. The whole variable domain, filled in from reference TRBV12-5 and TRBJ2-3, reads DARVTQTPRHKVTEMGQEVTMRCQPILGHNTVFWYRQTMMQGLELLAYFRNRAPLDDSGMPKDRFSAEMPDATLATLKIQPSEPRDSAVYFCASVPGSTDTQYFGPGTRLTVL.

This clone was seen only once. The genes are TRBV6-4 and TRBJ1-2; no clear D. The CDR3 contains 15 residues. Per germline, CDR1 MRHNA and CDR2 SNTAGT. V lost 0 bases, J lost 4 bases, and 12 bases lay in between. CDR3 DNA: TGTGCCAGCAGTGACTCGATTGGGGAGATCTATGGCTACACCTTC. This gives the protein CASSDSIGEIYGYTF.

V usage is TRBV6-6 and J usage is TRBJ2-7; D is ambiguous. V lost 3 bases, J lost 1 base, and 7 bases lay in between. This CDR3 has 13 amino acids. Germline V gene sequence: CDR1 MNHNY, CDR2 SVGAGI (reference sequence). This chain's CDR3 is CASSYQESYEQYF. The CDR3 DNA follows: TGTGCCAGCAGTTATCAGGAATCCTACGAGCAGTACTTC.

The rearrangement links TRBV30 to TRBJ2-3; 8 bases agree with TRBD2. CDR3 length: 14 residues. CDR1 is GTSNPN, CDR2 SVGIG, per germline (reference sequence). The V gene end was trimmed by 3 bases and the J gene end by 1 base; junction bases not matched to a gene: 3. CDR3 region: CAWSQLAGTDTQYF. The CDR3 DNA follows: TGTGCCTGGAGCCAACTAGCGGGCACAGATACGCAGTATTTT.

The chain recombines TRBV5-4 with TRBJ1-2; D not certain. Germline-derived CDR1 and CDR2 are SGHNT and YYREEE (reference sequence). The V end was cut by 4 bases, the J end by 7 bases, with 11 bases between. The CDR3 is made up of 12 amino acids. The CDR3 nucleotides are TGTGCCAGCAGCCTGGACGGGGTTGGCTACACCTTC. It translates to CASSLDGVGYTF.

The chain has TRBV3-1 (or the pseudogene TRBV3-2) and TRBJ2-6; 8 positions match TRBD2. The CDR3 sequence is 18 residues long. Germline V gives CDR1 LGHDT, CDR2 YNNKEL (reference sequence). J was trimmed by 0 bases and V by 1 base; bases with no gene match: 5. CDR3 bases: TGTGCCAGCAGCCAAGGTAGCGGGGTAAGCTCTGGGGCCAACGTCCTGACTTTC. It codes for CASSQGSGVSSGANVLTF.

This chain's CDR3 is CATQGAQYF. DNA of the CDR3: TGCGCCACCCAAGGGGCCCAGTACTTC. The rearrangement links TRBV5-1 to TRBJ2-5; possible D gene TRBD1, 5 bases. The CDR3 totals 9 residues. V dropped 9 bases and J dropped 9 bases, with 9 bases sitting between them. Germline V lookup: CDR1 SGHRS, CDR2 YFSETQ.

This CDR3 is CASSLGRGGEMNTEAFF. For the CDR3, the DNA is TGTGCCAGCAGCTTAGGGCGAGGGGGGGAAATGAACACTGAAGCTTTCTTT. The chain couples TRBV7-6 to TRBJ1-1; tentative D call: TRBD1 (6 bases). With 1 base removed from V and 0 bases from J, the gap between germline ends came to 15 bases. CDR3 length: 17 amino acids. CDR1 is SGHVS, CDR2 FNYEAQ, per germline.

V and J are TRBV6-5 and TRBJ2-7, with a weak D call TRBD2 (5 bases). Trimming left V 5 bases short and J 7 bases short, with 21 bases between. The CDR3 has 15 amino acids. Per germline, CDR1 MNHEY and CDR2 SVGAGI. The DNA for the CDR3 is TGTGCCAGCAGTAGCCTCAAGGTGGCTCGGGGTGAGCAGTACTTC. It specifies CASSSLKVARGEQYF.

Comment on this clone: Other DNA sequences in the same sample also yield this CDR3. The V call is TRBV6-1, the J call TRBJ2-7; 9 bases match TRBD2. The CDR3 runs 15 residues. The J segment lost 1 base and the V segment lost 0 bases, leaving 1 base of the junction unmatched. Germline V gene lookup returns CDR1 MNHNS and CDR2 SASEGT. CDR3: CASSEATSGSYEQYF. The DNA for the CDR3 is TGTGCCAGCAGTGAAGCCACTAGCGGGTCCTACGAGCAGTACTTC.

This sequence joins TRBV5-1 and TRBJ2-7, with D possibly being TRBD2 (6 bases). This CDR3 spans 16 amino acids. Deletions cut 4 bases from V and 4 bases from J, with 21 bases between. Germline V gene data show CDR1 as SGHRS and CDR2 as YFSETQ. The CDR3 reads CASSPRVGRTLYEQYF. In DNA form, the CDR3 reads TGCGCCAGCAGCCCCCGGGTTGGGAGGACACTTTACGAGCAGTACTTC.

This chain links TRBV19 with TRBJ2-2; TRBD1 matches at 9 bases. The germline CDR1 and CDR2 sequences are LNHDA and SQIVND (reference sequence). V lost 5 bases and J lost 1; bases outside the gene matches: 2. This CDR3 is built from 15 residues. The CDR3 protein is CASSPGQGNTGELFF. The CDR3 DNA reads TGTGCCAGTAGTCCGGGACAGGGGAACACCGGGGAGCTGTTTTTT.

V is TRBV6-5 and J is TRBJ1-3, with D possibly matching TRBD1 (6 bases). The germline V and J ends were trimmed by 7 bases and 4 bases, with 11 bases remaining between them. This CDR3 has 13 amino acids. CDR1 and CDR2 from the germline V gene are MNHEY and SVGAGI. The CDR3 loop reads CASTIDRGNTIYF. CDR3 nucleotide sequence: TGTGCCAGCACCATAGACAGGGGAAACACCATATATTTT.

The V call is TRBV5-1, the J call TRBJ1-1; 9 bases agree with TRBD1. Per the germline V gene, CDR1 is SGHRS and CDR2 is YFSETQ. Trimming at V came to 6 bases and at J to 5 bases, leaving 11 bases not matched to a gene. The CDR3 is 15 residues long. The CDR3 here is CASTFVGTGRTEAFF. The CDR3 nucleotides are TGCGCCAGCACCTTCGTCGGGACAGGGCGTACTGAAGCTTTCTTT.

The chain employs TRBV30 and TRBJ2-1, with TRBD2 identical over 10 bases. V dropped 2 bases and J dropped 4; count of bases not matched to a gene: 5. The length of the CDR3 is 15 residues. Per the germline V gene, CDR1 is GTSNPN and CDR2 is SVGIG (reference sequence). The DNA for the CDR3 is TGTGCCTGGAGTAGGATAGCGGGGGGTTACAATGAGCAGTTCTTC. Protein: CAWSRIAGGYNEQFF.

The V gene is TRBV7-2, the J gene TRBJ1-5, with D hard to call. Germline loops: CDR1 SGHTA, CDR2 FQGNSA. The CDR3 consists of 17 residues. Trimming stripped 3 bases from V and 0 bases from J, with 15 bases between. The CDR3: CASSFISDGYSNQPQHF. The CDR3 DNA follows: TGTGCCAGCAGCTTCATTAGCGACGGCTATAGCAATCAGCCCCAGCATTTT.

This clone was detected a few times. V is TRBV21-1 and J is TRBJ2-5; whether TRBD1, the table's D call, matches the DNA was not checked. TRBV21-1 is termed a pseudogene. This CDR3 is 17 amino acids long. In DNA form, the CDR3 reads TGTGCCAGCAGCAAAAGTAGGGACAGGGGGCTTGGGGAGACCCAGTACTTC. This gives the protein CASSKSRDRGLGETQYF.

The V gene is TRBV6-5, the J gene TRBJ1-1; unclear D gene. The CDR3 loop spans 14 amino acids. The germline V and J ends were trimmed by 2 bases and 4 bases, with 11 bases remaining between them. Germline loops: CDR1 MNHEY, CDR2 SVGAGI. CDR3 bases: TGTGCCAGCAGTTACGGAGTAATGGGCACTGAAGCTTTCTTT. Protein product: CASSYGVMGTEAFF.

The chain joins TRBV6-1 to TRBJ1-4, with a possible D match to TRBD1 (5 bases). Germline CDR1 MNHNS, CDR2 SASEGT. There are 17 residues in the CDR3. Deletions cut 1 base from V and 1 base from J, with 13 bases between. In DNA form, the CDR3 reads TGTGCCAGCAGTGAAGTTCAGGGTATGGGAACTAATGAAAAACTGTTTTTT. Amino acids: CASSEVQGMGTNEKLFF.

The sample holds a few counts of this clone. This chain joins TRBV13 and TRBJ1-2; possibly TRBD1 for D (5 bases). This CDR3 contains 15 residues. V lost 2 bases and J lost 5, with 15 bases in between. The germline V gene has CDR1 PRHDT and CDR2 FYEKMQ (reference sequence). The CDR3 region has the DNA TGTGCCAGCAGCTTATCGGGGGTAAGGGTGTATGGCTACACCTTC. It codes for CASSLSGVRVYGYTF.

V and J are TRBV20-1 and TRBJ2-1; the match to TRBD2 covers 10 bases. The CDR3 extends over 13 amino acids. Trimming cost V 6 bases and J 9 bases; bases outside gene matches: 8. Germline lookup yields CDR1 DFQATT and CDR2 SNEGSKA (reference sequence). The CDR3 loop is CSASQRGGGEQFF. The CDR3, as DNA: TGCAGTGCGAGTCAGCGGGGGGGTGGTGAGCAGTTCTTC.

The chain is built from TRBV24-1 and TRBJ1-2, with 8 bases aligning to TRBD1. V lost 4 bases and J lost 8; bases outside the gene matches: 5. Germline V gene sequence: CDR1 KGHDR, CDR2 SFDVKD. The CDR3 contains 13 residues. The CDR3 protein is CATSELTGVGYTF. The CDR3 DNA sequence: TGTGCCACCAGTGAACTGACAGGGGTCGGCTACACCTTC.

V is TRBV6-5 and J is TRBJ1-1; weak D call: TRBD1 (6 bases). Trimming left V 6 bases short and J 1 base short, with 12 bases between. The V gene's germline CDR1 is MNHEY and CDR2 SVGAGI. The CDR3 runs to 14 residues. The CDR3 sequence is CASSAGTSNTEAFF. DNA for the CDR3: TGTGCCAGCAGCGCCGGGACATCGAACACTGAAGCTTTCTTT.

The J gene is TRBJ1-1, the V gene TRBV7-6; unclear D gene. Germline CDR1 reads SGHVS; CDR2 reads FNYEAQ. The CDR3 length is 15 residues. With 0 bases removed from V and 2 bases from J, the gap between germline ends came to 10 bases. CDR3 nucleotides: TGTGCCAGCAGCTTAGCAGGAGCGGGAAACACTGAAGCTTTCTTT. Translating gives CASSLAGAGNTEAFF.

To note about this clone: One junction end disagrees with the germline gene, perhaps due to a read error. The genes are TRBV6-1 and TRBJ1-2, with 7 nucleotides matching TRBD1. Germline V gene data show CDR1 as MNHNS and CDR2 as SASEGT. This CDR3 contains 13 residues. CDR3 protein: CASREGGNYGYTF. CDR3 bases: TGTGCCAGCAGAGAAGGGGGCAACTATGGCTACACCTTC.

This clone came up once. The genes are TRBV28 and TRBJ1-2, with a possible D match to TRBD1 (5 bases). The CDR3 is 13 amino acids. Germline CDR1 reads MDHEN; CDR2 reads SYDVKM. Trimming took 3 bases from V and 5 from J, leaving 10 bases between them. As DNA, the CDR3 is TGTGCCAGCAGTTTTAGGACAAGTTATGGCTACACCTTC. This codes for CASSFRTSYGYTF.

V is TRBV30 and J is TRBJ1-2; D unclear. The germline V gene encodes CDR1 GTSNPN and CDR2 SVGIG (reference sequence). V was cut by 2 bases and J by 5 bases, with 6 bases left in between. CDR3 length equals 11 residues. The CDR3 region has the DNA TGTGCCTGGAGTTACGAGTATGGCTACACCTTC. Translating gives CAWSYEYGYTF.

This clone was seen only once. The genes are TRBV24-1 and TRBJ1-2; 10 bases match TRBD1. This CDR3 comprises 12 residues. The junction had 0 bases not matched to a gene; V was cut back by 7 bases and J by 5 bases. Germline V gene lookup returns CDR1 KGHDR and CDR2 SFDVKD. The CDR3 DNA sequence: TGTGCCACCAGGGACAGGGGGTATGGCTACACCTTC. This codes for CATRDRGYGYTF.